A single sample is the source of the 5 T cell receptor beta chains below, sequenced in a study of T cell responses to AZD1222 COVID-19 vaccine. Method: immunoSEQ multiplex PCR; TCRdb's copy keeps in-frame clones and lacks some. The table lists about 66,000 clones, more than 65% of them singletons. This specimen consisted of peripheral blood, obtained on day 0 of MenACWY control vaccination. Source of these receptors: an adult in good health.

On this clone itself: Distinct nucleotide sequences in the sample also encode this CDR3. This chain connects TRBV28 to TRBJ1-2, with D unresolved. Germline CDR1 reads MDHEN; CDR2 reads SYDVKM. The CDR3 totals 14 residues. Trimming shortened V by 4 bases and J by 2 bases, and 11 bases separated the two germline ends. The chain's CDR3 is CASSSSPLNYGYTF. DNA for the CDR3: TGTGCCAGCAGTTCATCTCCCCTAAACTATGGCTACACCTTC.

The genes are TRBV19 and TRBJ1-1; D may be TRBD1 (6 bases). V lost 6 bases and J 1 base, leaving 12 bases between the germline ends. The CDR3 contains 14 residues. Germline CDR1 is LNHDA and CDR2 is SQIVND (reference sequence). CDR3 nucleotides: TGTGCCAGTAGCCCGACAGGTGGGAACACTGAAGCTTTCTTT. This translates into CASSPTGGNTEAFF. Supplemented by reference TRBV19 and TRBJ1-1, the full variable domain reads DGGITQSPKYLFRKEGQNVTLSCEQNLNHDAMYWYRQDPGQGLRLIYYSQIVNDFQKGDIAEGYSVSREKKESFPLTVTSAQKNPTAFYLCASSPTGGNTEAFFGQGTRLTVV.

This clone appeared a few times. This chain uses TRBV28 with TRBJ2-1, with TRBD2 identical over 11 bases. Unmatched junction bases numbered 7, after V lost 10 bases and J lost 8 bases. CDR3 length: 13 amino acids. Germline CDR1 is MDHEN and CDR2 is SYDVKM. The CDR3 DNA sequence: TGTGCCACCTATAGCGGGGGGGCCTATGAGCAGTTCTTC. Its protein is CATYSGGAYEQFF.

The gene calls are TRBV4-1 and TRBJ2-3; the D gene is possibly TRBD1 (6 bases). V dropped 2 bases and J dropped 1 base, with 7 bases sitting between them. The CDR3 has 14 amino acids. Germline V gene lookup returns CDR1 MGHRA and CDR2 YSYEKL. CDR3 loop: CASSQRQGTDTQYF. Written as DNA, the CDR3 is TGCGCCAGCAGCCAACGACAGGGCACAGATACGCAGTATTTT.

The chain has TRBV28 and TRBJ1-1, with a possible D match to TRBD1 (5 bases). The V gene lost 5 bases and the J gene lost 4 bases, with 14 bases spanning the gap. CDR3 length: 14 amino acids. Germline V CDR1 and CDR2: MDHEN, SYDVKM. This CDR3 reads CASSPPRGGTEAFF. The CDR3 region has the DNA TGTGCCAGCAGTCCTCCCCGGGGCGGCACTGAAGCTTTCTTT.